This passage covers 30 T cell receptor beta chains from one sample sequenced in a study of PD-1 blockade in classical Hodgkin lymphoma. The sample's time point: cycle 4 day 1 (C4D1), after less than 7 weeks of nivolumab. Relapse was seen in all patients after autologous stem cell transplantation, and brentuximab vedotin exposure was variable. Thawed PBMCs underwent magnetic negative selection to yield purified CD4+ T cells. Profiled with immunoSEQ multiplex PCR; TCRdb holds only in-frame clones, not every one. Among 25,000 to 35,000 clones listed, roughly 80% were seen once. The sequenced sample was CD4+ T cells from blood, obtained before the fourth cycle of nivolumab. These TCRs come from a human donor with classical Hodgkin lymphoma.

The V and J genes are TRBV9 and TRBJ2-7; the D gene could be TRBD1 or TRBD2 (5 bases each). Germline values: CDR1 SGDLS, CDR2 YYNGEE. The germline V and J ends were trimmed by 0 bases and 6 bases, with 25 bases remaining between them. The CDR3 runs 18 residues. The DNA for the CDR3 is TGTGCCAGCAGCGTAGGCACCGGGGCAACAATTCGAAATGGCGAGCAGTACTTC. It is translated as CASSVGTGATIRNGEQYF.

The V call is TRBV27, the J call TRBJ2-1; 7 bases fit TRBD1. From germline, CDR1 is MNHEY and CDR2 SMNVEV (reference sequence). The CDR3 covers 15 residues. The ends lost 5 bases at V and 4 bases at J; junction bases unmatched: 8. This chain's CDR3 is CASSKGGLGYNEQFF. For the CDR3, the DNA is TGTGCCAGCAGTAAAGGGGGCTTAGGGTACAATGAGCAGTTCTTC.

This chain joins TRBV5-1 and TRBJ2-1; 9 bases agree with TRBD2. Per the germline V gene, CDR1 is SGHRS and CDR2 is YFSETQ. V was clipped by 4 bases and J by 8 bases; unmatched bases: 10. The CDR3 sequence is 15 residues long. The CDR3 region is CASSPGTSTGHEQFF. The CDR3 bases are TGCGCCAGCAGCCCCGGGACTAGCACGGGGCATGAGCAGTTCTTC.

The chain couples TRBV5-1 to TRBJ2-7, with 7 positions matching TRBD1. This CDR3 is built from 13 residues. The germline V gene encodes CDR1 SGHRS and CDR2 YFSETQ. The junction had 0 bases not matched to a gene; V was cut back by 3 bases and J by 0 bases. The CDR3 spells CASSSGGSYEQYF. CDR3 in DNA: TGCGCCAGCAGCTCAGGGGGCTCCTACGAGCAGTACTTC.

V and J are TRBV6-1 and TRBJ2-5; D call uncertain. The germline V gene has CDR1 MNHNS and CDR2 SASEGT. V was cut by 6 bases and J by 4 bases, with 15 bases left in between. This CDR3 comprises 14 residues. CDR3 sequence (DNA): TGTGCCAGCAGGGGTTTAAGGAGCCGAGAGACCCAGTACTTC. Translation gives CASRGLRSRETQYF.

The chain has TRBV5-1 and TRBJ2-7, with D tentatively TRBD1 (5 bases). CDR1 is SGHRS, CDR2 YFSETQ, per germline. The V end lost 6 bases, the J end lost 3 bases, and 16 bases lay between the germline ends. The CDR3 totals 14 residues. The CDR3 reads CASKYGQDNYEQYF. Here the CDR3 DNA reads TGCGCCAGCAAATATGGACAAGACAACTACGAGCAGTACTTC.

This chain joins TRBV6-5 and TRBJ2-7, with a weak D call TRBD2 (6 bases). Germline loops: CDR1 MNHEY, CDR2 SVGAGI. V gave up 10 bases and J gave up 4 bases, with 14 bases separating them. CDR3 size: 12 residues. The CDR3 DNA reads as TGTGCCACGATAGGGAGCGGGTACGAGCAGTACTTC. Residues: CATIGSGYEQYF.

The V and J genes are TRBV5-1 and TRBJ2-3; 12 bases line up with TRBD2. This CDR3 contains 16 residues. The ends lost 6 bases at V and 0 bases at J; junction bases unmatched: 5. CDR1 and CDR2 (germline): SGHRS, YFSETQ. The CDR3 loop reads CASTTSGGPSTDTQYF. The CDR3 DNA follows: TGCGCCAGCACAACTAGCGGGGGGCCTAGCACAGATACGCAGTATTTT.

The V call is TRBV5-1, the J call TRBJ1-1, with 7 bases matching TRBD1. From germline, CDR1 is SGHRS and CDR2 YFSETQ. V lost 2 bases and J lost 3; bases outside the gene matches: 7. CDR3 length: 15 amino acids. CDR3 coding DNA: TGCGCCAGCAGCTTACAGGGGCCCCCTGACACTGAAGCTTTCTTT. Amino acids: CASSLQGPPDTEAFF.

This clone was picked up a small number of times. The chain couples TRBV2 to TRBJ1-6; no firm D call. Trimming removed 6 bases at V and 5 bases at J, with 8 bases between. Germline assignment: CDR1 SNHLY and CDR2 FYNNEI. CDR3 length: 13 residues. The CDR3 DNA sequence: TGTGCCAGCAGGAAGGTAGATAATTCACCCCTCCACTTT. Translated, it gives CASRKVDNSPLHF.

The V call is TRBV9, the J call TRBJ1-3, with TRBD1 as a possible D gene (5 bases). The germline V and J ends were trimmed by 2 bases and 2 bases, with 14 bases remaining between them. This CDR3 region has 16 residues. Germline V CDR1 and CDR2: SGDLS, YYNGEE. CDR3 sequence (DNA): TGTGCCAGCAGCGTGGGGCCCGGGGCCCCTGGAAACACCATATATTTT. This translates into CASSVGPGAPGNTIYF.

The V gene is TRBV5-1, the J gene TRBJ1-5; D ambiguous. V was pared by 0 bases and J by 1 base, with 8 bases between. Germline V gene lookup returns CDR1 SGHRS and CDR2 YFSETQ. The CDR3 runs 15 residues. The CDR3 bases are TGCGCCAGCAGCTTGGAATCGGGGAGCAATCAGCCCCAGCATTTT. Amino acids: CASSLESGSNQPQHF.

V usage is TRBV11-2 and J usage is TRBJ2-7; 10 positions agree with TRBD1. The CDR3 spans 15 residues. Losses at the gene ends were 4 bases for V and 3 bases for J; bases not matched to a gene: 6. From germline, CDR1 is SGHAT and CDR2 FQNNGV. The CDR3: CASSSIGQGVYEQYF. CDR3 DNA sequence: TGTGCCAGCAGCTCGATTGGACAGGGGGTCTACGAGCAGTACTTC. Using reference TRBV11-2 and TRBJ2-7 for the parts outside the CDR3, the full variable domain is EAGVAQSPRYKIIEKRQSVAFWCNPISGHATLYWYQQILGQGPKLLIQFQNNGVVDDSQLPKDRFSAERLKGVDSTLKIQPAKLEDSAVYLCASSSIGQGVYEQYFGPGTRLTVT.

Only a few counts were recorded for this clone. V and J are TRBV6-1 and TRBJ2-7; D perhaps matches TRBD2 (5 bases). V lost 10 bases and J lost 2, with 18 bases in between. Germline V gene data show CDR1 as MNHNS and CDR2 as SASEGT. The CDR3 loop spans 14 amino acids. CDR3 nucleotide sequence: TGTGCCACCCCACGGGATCGAGGGCCCTACGAGCAGTACTTC. The encoded protein is CATPRDRGPYEQYF.

The rearrangement uses TRBV11-2 and TRBJ2-7, with D perhaps TRBD1 (5 bases). V was pared by 6 bases and J by 4 bases, with 16 bases between. This CDR3 is 14 amino acids long. Germline lookup yields CDR1 SGHAT and CDR2 FQNNGV. This CDR3 reads CASRTVRAPYEQYF. CDR3 sequence (DNA): TGTGCCAGCAGGACCGTCAGGGCCCCATACGAGCAGTACTTC.

CDR3 bases: TGTGCCAGCAGTTACCCGGGACAGGGGTTGAACACTGAAGCTTTCTTT. Translation gives CASSYPGQGLNTEAFF. This chain uses TRBV28 with TRBJ1-1; 10 bases are shared with TRBD1. V shed 4 bases and J 0 bases; nucleotides not matched to a gene: 5. CDR1 is MDHEN and CDR2 is SYDVKM in the germline V gene. CDR3 size: 16 residues.

There are a few counts of this clone. The chain recombines TRBV5-1 with TRBJ1-2, with D possibly being TRBD1 (5 bases). The V end was cut by 5 bases, the J end by 2 bases, with 13 bases between. This CDR3 contains 14 residues. CDR1 and CDR2 from the germline V gene are SGHRS and YFSETQ. Written as DNA, the CDR3 is TGCGCCAGCAGGGAACAGGCGACGAACTATGGCTACACCTTC. This encodes CASREQATNYGYTF. Drawing the rest from reference TRBV5-1 and TRBJ1-2, the complete variable domain is KAGVTQTPRYLIKTRGQQVTLSCSPISGHRSVSWYQQTPGQGLQFLFEYFSETQRNKGNFPGRFSGRQFSNSRSEMNVSTLELGDSALYLCASREQATNYGYTFGSGTRLTVV.

The chain combines TRBV7-9 with TRBJ2-7; 9 bases are shared with TRBD2. The CDR3 is 16 amino acids. Looked up from germline, CDR1 is SEHNR and CDR2 is FQNEAQ (reference sequence). The V segment lost 5 bases and the J segment 7 bases; nucleotides outside the gene matches: 15. CDR3 region: CASSQSGGGAGGEQYF. CDR3 bases: TGTGCCAGCAGCCAAAGCGGCGGGGGGGCCGGAGGGGAGCAGTACTTC.

V is TRBV5-5 and J is TRBJ1-1; D is possibly TRBD1 (6 bases). CDR3 length equals 14 residues. Trimming took 4 bases from V and 5 from J, leaving 15 bases between them. The germline CDR1 and CDR2 sequences are SGHKS and YYEKEE (reference sequence). The DNA of the CDR3 is TGTGCCAGCAGCCCGCTAGGGGGGCAAACTGAAGCTTTCTTT. It translates to CASSPLGGQTEAFF.

This clone was detected only a few times. The rearrangement joins TRBV28 to TRBJ2-5, with 7 bases lining up with TRBD1. Germline CDR1 MDHEN, CDR2 SYDVKM. V trimming: 5 bases; J trimming: 4 bases; junction bases outside the gene matches: 4. The CDR3 is 13 residues long. The CDR3, as DNA: TGTGCCAGCAGTCCGACAGGGAGAGAGACCCAGTACTTC. This sequence encodes CASSPTGRETQYF.

This chain's CDR3 is CSVGADRVAEQYF. CDR3 in DNA: TGCAGCGTTGGGGCCGACAGGGTGGCCGAGCAGTACTTC. The chain links TRBV29-1 to TRBJ2-7; 7 nucleotides line up with TRBD1. Germline CDR1 is SQVTM and CDR2 is ANQGSEA. After removal of 4 bases from V and 6 bases from J, the junction contained 9 bases not matched to a gene. The CDR3 contains 13 residues.

The chain employs TRBV7-9 and TRBJ2-7, with 10 positions matching TRBD2. The CDR3 length is 15 residues. Per germline, CDR1 SEHNR and CDR2 FQNEAQ (reference sequence). V gave up 2 bases and J gave up 0 bases; unmatched junction bases: 1. Here the CDR3 reads CASSLLAGDSYEQYF. In nucleotides, the CDR3 is TGTGCCAGCAGCTTACTAGCGGGGGACTCCTACGAGCAGTACTTC.

V and J are TRBV5-5 and TRBJ2-7; 10 bases fit TRBD1. CDR3 size: 14 residues. CDR1 and CDR2 (germline): SGHKS, YYEKEE (reference sequence). V lost 4 bases, J lost 7 bases, and 8 bases stayed unmatched. This CDR3 reads CASSPRTGGREQYF. The CDR3 bases are TGTGCCAGCAGCCCAAGGACAGGGGGGCGGGAGCAGTACTTC.

The chain couples TRBV5-1 to TRBJ2-2, with no clear D. CDR3 size: 12 residues. From germline, CDR1 is SGHRS and CDR2 YFSETQ. V was trimmed by 4 bases and J by 6 bases, leaving 7 bases between them. The chain's CDR3 is CASSPPPGELFF. The CDR3 DNA is TGCGCCAGCAGCCCACCCCCCGGGGAGCTGTTTTTT.

The chain has TRBV6-5 and TRBJ2-7; 10 nucleotides agree with TRBD1. Germline trimming cut 1 base from V and 3 bases from J; bases unmatched to any gene: 6. The CDR3 consists of 16 residues. Germline CDR1 MNHEY, CDR2 SVGAGI. CDR3 sequence (DNA): TGTGCCAGCAGTTACTTGGGACAGGGGTTGGGCTACGAGCAGTACTTC. Translation gives CASSYLGQGLGYEQYF.

J is TRBJ1-1 and V is TRBV5-1; D unresolved. The germline V gene has CDR1 SGHRS and CDR2 YFSETQ. The CDR3 runs to 13 residues. V shed 5 bases and J shed 1 base, with 9 bases lying between them. Here the CDR3 reads CASRSTPNTEAFF. CDR3 bases: TGCGCCAGCAGGAGCACCCCGAACACTGAAGCTTTCTTT. Full variable domain (rest looked up from reference TRBV5-1 and TRBJ1-1): KAGVTQTPRYLIKTRGQQVTLSCSPISGHRSVSWYQQTPGQGLQFLFEYFSETQRNKGNFPGRFSGRQFSNSRSEMNVSTLELGDSALYLCASRSTPNTEAFFGQGTRLTVV.

The chain carries TRBV29-1 and TRBJ2-5; D not certain. Germline V CDR1 and CDR2: SQVTM, ANQGSEA. The CDR3 is 12 residues long. Trimming removed 4 bases at V and 5 bases at J, with 11 bases between. CDR3 sequence: CSVAGGEETQYF. Here the CDR3 DNA reads TGCAGCGTTGCGGGCGGAGAGGAGACCCAGTACTTC.

This clone has just a few counts. The V call is TRBV18, the J call TRBJ2-5; weak D call: TRBD2 (6 bases). CDR1 KGHSH and CDR2 LQKENI come from the germline V gene. The CDR3 consists of 15 residues. The germline V and J ends were trimmed by 0 bases and 6 bases, with 14 bases remaining between them. The CDR3 protein is CASSPPEGGLKTQYF. CDR3 DNA: TGTGCCAGCTCACCACCGGAGGGTGGGCTGAAGACCCAGTACTTC.

The rearrangement joins TRBV27 to TRBJ2-7; TRBD1 is a possible D gene (7 bases). Per germline, CDR1 MNHEY and CDR2 SMNVEV (reference sequence). The CDR3 runs to 15 residues. Trimming removed 6 bases from V and 6 bases from J, with 21 bases in between. Written as DNA, the CDR3 is TGTGCCAGCAGCCCCAGGGGGGCCTCTAAGCTCGAGCAGTACTTC. Translating it yields CASSPRGASKLEQYF.

This chain connects TRBV5-1 to TRBJ1-5, with 10 bases identical to TRBD1. Unmatched junction bases numbered 1, after V lost 2 bases and J lost 5 bases. Germline CDR1 is SGHRS and CDR2 is YFSETQ. This CDR3 region has 14 residues. CDR3 nucleotides: TGCGCCAGCAGCTTTGGGACAGGGGATCAGCCCCAGCATTTT. Translated, it gives CASSFGTGDQPQHF. The entire variable domain, with the rest obtained from reference TRBV5-1 and TRBJ1-5, is as follows: KAGVTQTPRYLIKTRGQQVTLSCSPISGHRSVSWYQQTPGQGLQFLFEYFSETQRNKGNFPGRFSGRQFSNSRSEMNVSTLELGDSALYLCASSFGTGDQPQHFGDGTRLSIL.